Each of the 10 T cell receptor beta chains below was sequenced from the same sample in a study of blood T cell repertoires in COVID-19. Method: immunoSEQ multiplex PCR; TCRdb's copy keeps in-frame clones and lacks some. Among approximately 190,000 clones listed, roughly four fifths were seen once. Sequencing was performed on peripheral blood. The source of these receptors is a woman in her thirties or forties with acute or convalescent COVID-19.

J is TRBJ2-3 and V is TRBV5-1; TRBD2 aligns across 8 bases. There are 16 residues in the CDR3. Germline values: CDR1 SGHRS, CDR2 YFSETQ. V trimming: 0 bases; J trimming: 6 bases; junction bases outside the gene matches: 9. In nucleotides, the CDR3 is TGCGCCAGCAGCTTGGGGTTTGGGCGGGAGGCGGATACGCAGTATTTT. This encodes CASSLGFGREADTQYF.

V usage is TRBV5-5 and J usage is TRBJ1-5; D perhaps matches TRBD1 (5 bases). The V end was cut by 4 bases, the J end by 6 bases, with 17 bases between. CDR3 length: 15 residues. The germline gives CDR1 SGHKS, CDR2 YYEKEE (reference sequence). Written as DNA, the CDR3 is TGTGCCAGCAGCCGAGACAGCGTCGCCGCTCAGCCCCAGCATTTT. Amino acids: CASSRDSVAAQPQHF. The full variable domain, rest sourced from reference TRBV5-5 and TRBJ1-5, is DAGVTQSPTHLIKTRGQQVTLRCSPISGHKSVSWYQQVLGQGPQFIFQYYEKEERGRGNFPDRFSARQFPNYSSELNVNALLLGDSALYLCASSRDSVAAQPQHFGDGTRLSIL.

This chain links TRBV11-3 with TRBJ2-1, with 13 bases fitting TRBD2. The ends lost 5 bases at V and 8 bases at J; junction bases unmatched: 6. The germline V gene encodes CDR1 SGHNT and CDR2 YENEEA. The CDR3 totals 15 residues. The CDR3 region has the DNA TGTGCCAGCAGCCCCGGGACTAGCGGGGTGGATGAGCAGTTCTTC. This codes for CASSPGTSGVDEQFF.

This chain joins TRBV4-1 and TRBJ2-1, with D maybe TRBD2 (6 bases). This CDR3 contains 17 residues. CDR1 and CDR2 (germline): MGHRA, YSYEKL. V was shortened by 4 bases and J by 3 bases, with 19 bases between the two germline ends. The DNA of the CDR3 is TGCGCCAGCAGCCCCCGCCCCCTACCCGGGGGCTACAATGAGCAGTTCTTC. It yields the protein CASSPRPLPGGYNEQFF.

The chain has TRBV18 and TRBJ2-1; TRBD2 matches at 16 bases. The CDR3 loop spans 19 amino acids. With V trimmed by 6 bases and J by 0 bases, 8 bases remained unmatched. The germline gives CDR1 KGHSH, CDR2 LQKENI. CDR3 protein: CASSPGLAGGPSSYNEQFF. Written as DNA, the CDR3 is TGTGCCAGCTCGCCGGGACTAGCGGGGGGGCCTAGCTCCTACAATGAGCAGTTCTTC. Complete variable domain (other parts from reference TRBV18 and TRBJ2-1): NAGVMQNPRHLVRRRGQEARLRCSPMKGHSHVYWYRQLPEEGLKFMVYLQKENIIDESGMPKERFSAEFPKEGPSILRIQQVVRGDSAAYFCASSPGLAGGPSSYNEQFFGPGTRLTVL.

This chain uses TRBV24-1 with TRBJ2-1; a weak D match, TRBD1 (6 bases). V was pared by 4 bases and J by 7 bases, with 16 bases between. This CDR3 contains 15 residues. The germline V gene encodes CDR1 KGHDR and CDR2 SFDVKD. This CDR3 reads CATSEMGATWNEQFF. DNA of the CDR3: TGTGCCACCAGTGAGATGGGGGCCACCTGGAATGAGCAGTTCTTC.

The rearrangement joins TRBV5-1 to TRBJ1-1; TRBD1 aligns across 9 bases. Germline V lookup: CDR1 SGHRS, CDR2 YFSETQ. The CDR3 extends over 13 amino acids. Losses at the gene ends were 6 bases for V and 10 bases for J; bases not matched to a gene: 10. The CDR3 spells CASTTGQGFGAFF. Here the CDR3 DNA reads TGCGCCAGCACCACGGGACAGGGTTTTGGAGCTTTCTTT.

CDR3 DNA sequence: TGTGCCAGCAGTGAAATCGGATTAGCGGGACTCCAGTACTTC. It specifies CASSEIGLAGLQYF. The V and J genes are TRBV6-1 and TRBJ2-7; 8 bases agree with TRBD2. This CDR3 region has 14 residues. J was trimmed by 10 bases and V by 2 bases; bases with no gene match: 10. The germline V gene encodes CDR1 MNHNS and CDR2 SASEGT.

This chain links TRBV28 with TRBJ1-1; 7 positions agree with TRBD1. CDR1 MDHEN and CDR2 SYDVKM come from the germline V gene. Unmatched junction bases numbered 7, after V lost 6 bases and J lost 6 bases. The CDR3 sequence is 13 residues long. The CDR3 nucleotides are TGTGCCAGCAGCCCCACCGACAGGGCTGAAGCTTTCTTT. Translated: CASSPTDRAEAFF.

The chain joins TRBV30 to TRBJ2-7; 9 positions match TRBD1. Per the germline V gene, CDR1 is GTSNPN and CDR2 is SVGIG (reference sequence). CDR3 length: 13 residues. Trimming cost V 4 bases and J 2 bases; bases outside gene matches: 3. CDR3 in DNA: TGTGCCTGGACCGGACAGGGGACCTACGAGCAGTACTTC. Its protein product is CAWTGQGTYEQYF.